The text below deals with one T cell receptor (beta chain). This clone has more than one count but fewer than ten. Its specific antigen is unknown. No base-level quality is on record; no much larger clone is a single base apart. This CDR3 is also generated by other DNA sequences in the sample. Single viable CD3+CD4+CD8-CD45RO+ cells were sorted as memory CD4+ T cells on a FACSAria II. CMV serostatus was determined using a Roche Elecsys assay that detects serum IgG against CMV pp150, pp28, p38 and p52. Following thawing, total CD4+ T cells were enriched through positive selection using CD4 magnetic microbeads. The samples came from a different study that was designed specifically to examine the CD4+ T cell memory repertoire. Peripheral blood mononuclear cells were isolated and cryopreserved according to standard operating procedures, and serum was kept at -80 degrees C. CD3-PerCP (BW264/56), CD4-APC (RPA-T4), CD45RO-PE (UCHT1) and CD8-Pacific Orange (3B5) antibodies were used for staining, and non-viable cells were excluded with Sytox blue.

The Quick-DNA Microprep Kit was used to extract genomic DNA from the sorted cells. Amplification of TCRbeta DNA was done with the immunoSEQ hsTCRbeta kit, following the protocol from the manufacturer. An Illumina MiSeq instrument was used to sequence the TCRbeta libraries. Per the source publication's procedure: Once out-of-frame sequences had been removed, a few million distinct TCRbeta sequences were left, which works out to an average of approximately 63,000 per individual. Each individual was scored using the number of 150 to 200 previously reported CMV-associated TCRbeta sequences that the individual carried and the total number of productive distinct TCRbeta sequences. A beta-binomial model was reimplemented in Python, and scikit-learn random forests with default parameters were trained on US cohort data. Classifier performance on the Belgian cohort was reported as the median AUC with percentile confidence intervals calculated over 10,000 bootstrap iterations. As stored in TCRdb, this immuneACCESS dataset retains in-frame rearrangements with V and J assigned. A fraction of the clones does not appear; measured against another copy, unresolved V genes explain less than half of the discrepancy, and the remainder lacks a known reason. The DNA was the basis for D and trimming; V, J and clone size are from that table. The sample profile shows some 60,000 clones; about 70% of them were found once. The top ten constitute under 3% of the sample.

This specimen belongs to a study of memory CD4+ T cells and cytomegalovirus serostatus (dated by TCRdb to between 2017 and 2020). At the level of the whole study: The 35 or so healthy Belgian adults in the cohort included 9 who were CMV seropositive and around 25 who were CMV seronegative. CD4+ memory TCRbeta repertoires of a Belgian cohort with known cytomegalovirus serostatus were sequenced in order to replicate a published TCR-based CMV serostatus classifier.

The CDR3 starts with the cysteine, ends with the phenylalanine, and has 13 residues. Just the 39-base CDR3 DNA is kept, in frame starting at base 1. The junction carries 9 bases between V and J, which are trimmed by 5 bases and 5 bases respectively. In the germline V gene, CDR1 corresponds to SGHNT and CDR2 to YENEEA. The investigation overall reported the following: The results were read as suggesting that the CMV-associated TCR signature is, for the most part, present in the CD4+ memory repertoire. For predicting CMV serostatus, the median bootstrapped AUC was 0.95 using the original framework and around 0.9 using a US-trained random forest. Among the 150 to 200 previously reported CMV-associated TCRbeta sequences, 67 showed up in the CD4+ memory repertoires, with each one found in between one and five individuals. On the Belgian cohort, the classifier based on the original framework reached a median bootstrapped AUC of nearly 0.97, with a 95% CI of 0.76-1.00. Only CD4+CD45RO+ memory cells were sequenced, in contrast to the original study, in which naive and memory CD4+ and CD8+ populations were covered.

The rearrangement joined TRBV11-3 to TRBJ1-4, with a tentative D gene TRBD1 over 5 matching bases. Sequencing was done on a sample of memory CD4+ T cells from blood. This clonotype was obtained from an adult in good health and CMV-seropositive. The CDR3 in this case is CASSRGLNEKLFF. The sequence in DNA is TGTGCCAGCAGCAGGGGTTTAAATGAAAAACTGTTTTTT.